This T cell receptor (beta chain) stems from a study of T cell responses to AZD1222 COVID-19 vaccine. This CDR3 contains 13 residues. Germline CDR1 reads LNHDA; CDR2 reads SQIVND (reference sequence). V was cut by 5 bases and J by 5 bases, with 12 bases left in between. Sequenced by immunoSEQ multiplex PCR; TCRdb stores in-frame clones only, minus some. The sample has around 160,000 clones, about 89% seen once. In regard to this clone: Within the sample, other DNA sequences also encode this same CDR3.

This receptor was identified in an adult in good health. The chain carries TRBV19 and TRBJ1-1; D ambiguous. This sample comprised peripheral blood, obtained on day 0 of MenACWY control vaccination. The CDR3 sequence: CASSPRGATEAFF. The CDR3, as DNA: TGTGCCAGTAGTCCTCGAGGTGCGACTGAAGCTTTCTTT.